This T cell receptor beta chain was documented in a study of regulatory T cells in long-lasting Graves disease. Per germline, CDR1 SEHNR and CDR2 FQNEAQ (reference sequence). J was trimmed by 4 bases and V by 2 bases; bases with no gene match: 5. This CDR3 has 15 residues. Described time point: persistent/refractory GD, antithyroid drugs over 5 years with positive TRAb. RNA from PBMCs was the source of the TCR library. Sequencing libraries for TCR beta were prepared with iRepertoire HTBI primers and Arm-PCR of CDR3 regions. TCRdb processed the multiplex PCR reads anew with MiXCR; each CDR3 protein has one entry. There are 400,000 to 500,000 distinct CDR3 sequences in the sample; less than 25% occur only once, and 7% to 10% lies in the top ten. In its sample, this clonotype was seen once.

The source was peripheral blood mononuclear cells (PBMCs), collected when the disease was refractory, from a patient treated with antithyroid drugs. This receptor was identified in a female donor with Graves disease. The chain joins TRBV7-9 to TRBJ2-1, with 7 bases fitting TRBD2. The DNA of the CDR3 is TGTGCCAGCAGCTTATCGCGGGAGTTTTACAATGAGCAGTTCTTC. Its protein is CASSLSREFYNEQFF.